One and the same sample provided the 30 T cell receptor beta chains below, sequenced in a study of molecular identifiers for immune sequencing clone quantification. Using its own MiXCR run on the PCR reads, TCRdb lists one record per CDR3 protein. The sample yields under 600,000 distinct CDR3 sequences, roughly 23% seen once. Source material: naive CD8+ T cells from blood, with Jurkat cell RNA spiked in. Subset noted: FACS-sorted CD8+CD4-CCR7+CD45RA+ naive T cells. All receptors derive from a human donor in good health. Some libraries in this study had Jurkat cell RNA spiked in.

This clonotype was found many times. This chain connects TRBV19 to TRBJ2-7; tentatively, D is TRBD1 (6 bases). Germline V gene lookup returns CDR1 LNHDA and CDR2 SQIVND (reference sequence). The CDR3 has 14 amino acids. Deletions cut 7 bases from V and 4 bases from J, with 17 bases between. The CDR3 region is CASNAGTTPYEQYF. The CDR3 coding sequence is TGTGCCAGTAATGCCGGGACAACCCCTTACGAGCAGTACTTC.

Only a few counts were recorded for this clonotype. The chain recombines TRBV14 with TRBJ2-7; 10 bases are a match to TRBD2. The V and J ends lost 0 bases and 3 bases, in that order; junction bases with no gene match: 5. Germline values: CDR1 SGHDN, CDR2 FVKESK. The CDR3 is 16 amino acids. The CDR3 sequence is CASSQDYPSGSYEQYF. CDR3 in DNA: TGTGCCAGCAGCCAAGATTACCCTAGCGGGAGCTACGAGCAGTACTTC.

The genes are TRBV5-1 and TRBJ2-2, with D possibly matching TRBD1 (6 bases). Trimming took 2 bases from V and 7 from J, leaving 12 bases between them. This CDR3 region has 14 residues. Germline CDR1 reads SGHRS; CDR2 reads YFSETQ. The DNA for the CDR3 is TGCGCCAGCAGCTTCACAGGGCATGACGGGGAGCTGTTTTTT. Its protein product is CASSFTGHDGELFF.

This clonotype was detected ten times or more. CDR3 sequence (DNA): TGTGCCAGCCAGAAAGTGGGGTTTTACAATGAGCAGTTCTTC. Amino acid sequence: CASQKVGFYNEQFF. The chain combines TRBV7-8 with TRBJ2-1, with D unresolved. The CDR3 is 14 residues long. The V gene lost 8 bases and the J gene lost 4 bases, with 15 bases spanning the gap. Germline V lookup: CDR1 SGHVS, CDR2 FQNEAQ.

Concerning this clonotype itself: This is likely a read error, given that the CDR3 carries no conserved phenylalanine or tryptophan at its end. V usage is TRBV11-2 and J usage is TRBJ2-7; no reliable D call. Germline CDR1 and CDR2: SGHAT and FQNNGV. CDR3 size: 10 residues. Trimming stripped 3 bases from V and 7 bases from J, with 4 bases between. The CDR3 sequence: CASSFREQYY. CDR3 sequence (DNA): TGTGCCAGCAGCTTCCGGGAGCAGTACTAC.

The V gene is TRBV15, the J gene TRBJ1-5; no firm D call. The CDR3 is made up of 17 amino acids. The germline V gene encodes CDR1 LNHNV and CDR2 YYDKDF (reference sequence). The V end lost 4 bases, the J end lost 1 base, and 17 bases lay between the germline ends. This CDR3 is CATSKKPLGTSNQPQHF. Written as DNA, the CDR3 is TGTGCCACCAGCAAAAAGCCTCTGGGCACGAGCAATCAGCCCCAGCATTTT.

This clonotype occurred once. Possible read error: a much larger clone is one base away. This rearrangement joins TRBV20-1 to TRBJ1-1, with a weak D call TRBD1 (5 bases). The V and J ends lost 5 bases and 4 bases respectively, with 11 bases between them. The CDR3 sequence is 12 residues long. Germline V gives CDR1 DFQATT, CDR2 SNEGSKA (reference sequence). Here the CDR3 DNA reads TGCAGTGCTGGACCCAGGGCCACTGAAGCTTTCTTT. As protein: CSAGPRATEAFF.

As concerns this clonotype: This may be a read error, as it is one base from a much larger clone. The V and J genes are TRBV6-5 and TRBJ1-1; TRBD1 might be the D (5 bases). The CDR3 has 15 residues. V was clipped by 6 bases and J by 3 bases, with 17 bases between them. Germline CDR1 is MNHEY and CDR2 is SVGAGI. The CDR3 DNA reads TGTGCCAGCAGCCCCGGGGCAGGGTTTGACACTGAAGCTTTCTTT. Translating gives CASSPGAGFDTEAFF.

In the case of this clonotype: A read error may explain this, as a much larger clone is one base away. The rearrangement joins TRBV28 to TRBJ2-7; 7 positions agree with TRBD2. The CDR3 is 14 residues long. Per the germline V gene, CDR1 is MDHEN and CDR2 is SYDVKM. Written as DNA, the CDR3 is TGTGCCAGCAGTTTAATTTCTGGGGGGGGGGAGCGGTACTTC. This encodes CASSLISGGGERYF.

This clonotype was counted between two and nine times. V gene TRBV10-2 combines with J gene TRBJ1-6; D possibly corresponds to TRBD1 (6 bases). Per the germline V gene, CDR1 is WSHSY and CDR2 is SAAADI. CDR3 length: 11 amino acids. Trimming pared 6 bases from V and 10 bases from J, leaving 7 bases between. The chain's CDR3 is CASRDRSPLHF. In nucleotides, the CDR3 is TGCGCCAGCAGGGACAGATCACCCCTCCACTTT.

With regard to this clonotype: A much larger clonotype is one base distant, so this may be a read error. The CDR3 sequence: CASSQGAGGFFDTRYF. CDR3 in DNA: TGTGCCAGCAGCCAAGGGGCAGGGGGTTTCTTCGATACGCGGTATTTT. V and J are TRBV14 and TRBJ2-3; TRBD1 aligns across 7 bases. In germline, CDR1 is SGHDN, CDR2 FVKESK. The CDR3 loop spans 16 amino acids. Together with reference TRBV14 and TRBJ2-3, the CDR3 gives the full variable domain: EAGVTQFPSHSVIEKGQTVTLRCDPISGHDNLYWYRRVMGKEIKFLLHFVKESKQDESGMPNNRFLAERTGGTYSTLKVQPAELEDSGVYFCASSQGAGGFFDTRYFGPGTRLTVL.

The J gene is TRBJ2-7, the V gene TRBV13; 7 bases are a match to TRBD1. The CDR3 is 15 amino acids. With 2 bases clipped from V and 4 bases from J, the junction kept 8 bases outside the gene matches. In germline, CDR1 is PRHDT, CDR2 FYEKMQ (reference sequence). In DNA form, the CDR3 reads TGTGCCAGCAGCTTACGCGGACAGGCGTCGTACGAGCAGTACTTC. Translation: CASSLRGQASYEQYF.

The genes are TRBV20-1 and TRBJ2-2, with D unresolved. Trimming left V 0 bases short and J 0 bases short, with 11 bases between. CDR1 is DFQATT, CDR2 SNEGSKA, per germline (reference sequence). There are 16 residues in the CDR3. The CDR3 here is CSARDLRAANTGELFF. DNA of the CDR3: TGCAGTGCTAGAGATCTAAGGGCAGCGAACACCGGGGAGCTGTTTTTT.

CDR3 sequence: CASSAKDSYEQYF. The CDR3 DNA reads TGTGCCAGCAGTGCAAAGGATTCCTACGAGCAGTACTTC. The V call is TRBV6-1, the J call TRBJ2-7; D not certain. V was cut by 4 bases and J by 1 base, with 8 bases left in between. This CDR3 has 13 amino acids. Germline CDR1 is MNHNS and CDR2 is SASEGT.

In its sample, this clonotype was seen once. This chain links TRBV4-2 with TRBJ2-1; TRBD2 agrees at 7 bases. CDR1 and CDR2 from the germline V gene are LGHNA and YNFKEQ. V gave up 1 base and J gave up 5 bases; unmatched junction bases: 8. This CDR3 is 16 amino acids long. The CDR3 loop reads CASSQVGGSNHNEQFF. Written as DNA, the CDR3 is TGTGCCAGCAGCCAAGTGGGCGGGAGCAACCACAATGAGCAGTTCTTC.

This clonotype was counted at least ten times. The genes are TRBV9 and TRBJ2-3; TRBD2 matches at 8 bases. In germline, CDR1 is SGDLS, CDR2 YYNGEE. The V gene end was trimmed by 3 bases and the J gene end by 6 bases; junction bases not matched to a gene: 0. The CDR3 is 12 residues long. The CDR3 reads CASSGLADTQYF. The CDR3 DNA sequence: TGTGCCAGCAGCGGACTAGCGGATACGCAGTATTTT.

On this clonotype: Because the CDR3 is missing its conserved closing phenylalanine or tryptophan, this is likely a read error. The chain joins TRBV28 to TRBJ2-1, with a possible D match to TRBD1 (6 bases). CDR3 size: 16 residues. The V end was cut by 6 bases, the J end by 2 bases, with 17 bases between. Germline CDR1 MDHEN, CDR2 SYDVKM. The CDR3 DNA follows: TGTGCCAGCAGGGCGATCAGGGGTTCGCCCTACAATGAGCAGTTCTCC. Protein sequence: CASRAIRGSPYNEQFS.

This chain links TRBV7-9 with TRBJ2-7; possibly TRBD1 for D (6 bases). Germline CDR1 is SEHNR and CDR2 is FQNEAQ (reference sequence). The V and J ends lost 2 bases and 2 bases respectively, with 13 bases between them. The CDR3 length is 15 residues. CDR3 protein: CASSLIGTGPYEQYF. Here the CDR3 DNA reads TGTGCCAGCAGCTTAATAGGAACAGGGCCCTACGAGCAGTACTTC.

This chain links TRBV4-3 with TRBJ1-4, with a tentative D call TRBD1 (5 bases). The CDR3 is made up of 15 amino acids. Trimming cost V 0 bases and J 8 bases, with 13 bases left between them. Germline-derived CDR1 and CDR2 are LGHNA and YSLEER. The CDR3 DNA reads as TGCGCCAGCAGCCAAGATCGGGGGGTCGGGGAAAAACTGTTTTTT. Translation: CASSQDRGVGEKLFF.

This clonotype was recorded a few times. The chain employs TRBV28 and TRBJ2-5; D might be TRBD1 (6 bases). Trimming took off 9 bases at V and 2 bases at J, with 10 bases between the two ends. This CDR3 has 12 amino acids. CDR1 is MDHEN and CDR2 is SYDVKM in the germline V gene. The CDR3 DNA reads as TGTGCCAGTCACAGGGATCAAGAGACCCAGTACTTC. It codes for CASHRDQETQYF.

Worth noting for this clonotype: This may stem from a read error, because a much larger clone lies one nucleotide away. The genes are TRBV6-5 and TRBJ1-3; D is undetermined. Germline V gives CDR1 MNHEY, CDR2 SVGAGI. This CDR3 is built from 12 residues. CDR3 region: CASIDSGDTIYF. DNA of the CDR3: TGTGCCAGCATCGACTCTGGAGACACCATATATTTT.

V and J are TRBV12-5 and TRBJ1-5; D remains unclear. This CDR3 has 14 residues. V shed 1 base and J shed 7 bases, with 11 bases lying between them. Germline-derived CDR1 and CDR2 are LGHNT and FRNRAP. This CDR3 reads CASGLGLGWQPQHF. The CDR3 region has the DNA TGTGCTAGTGGTTTGGGACTGGGGTGGCAGCCCCAGCATTTT.

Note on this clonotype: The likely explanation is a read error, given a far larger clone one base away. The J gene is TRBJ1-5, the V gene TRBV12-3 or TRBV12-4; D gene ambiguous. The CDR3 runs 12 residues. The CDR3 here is CASSDSSQPQHF. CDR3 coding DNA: TGTGCCAGCAGTGATAGCAGTCAGCCCCAGCATTTT.

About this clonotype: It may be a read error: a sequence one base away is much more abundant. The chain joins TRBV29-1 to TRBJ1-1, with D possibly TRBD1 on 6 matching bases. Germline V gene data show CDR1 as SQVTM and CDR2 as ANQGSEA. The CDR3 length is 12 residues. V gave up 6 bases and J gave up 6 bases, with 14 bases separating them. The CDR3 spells CSVWTEGAEAFF. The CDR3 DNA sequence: TGCAGCGTGTGGACAGAGGGCGCTGAAGCTTTCTTT.

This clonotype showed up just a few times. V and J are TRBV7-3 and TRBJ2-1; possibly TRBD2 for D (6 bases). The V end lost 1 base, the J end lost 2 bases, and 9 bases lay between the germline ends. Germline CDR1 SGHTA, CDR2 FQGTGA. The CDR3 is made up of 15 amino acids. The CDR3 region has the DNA TGTGCCAGCAGCTTAATGAGCGGGCCCTACAATGAGCAGTTCTTC. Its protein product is CASSLMSGPYNEQFF.

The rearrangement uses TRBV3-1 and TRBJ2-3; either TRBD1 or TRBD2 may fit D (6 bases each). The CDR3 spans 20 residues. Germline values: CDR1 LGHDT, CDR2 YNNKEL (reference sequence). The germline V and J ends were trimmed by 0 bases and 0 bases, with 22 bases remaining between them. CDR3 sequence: CASSQDLMGGQLYSTDTQYF. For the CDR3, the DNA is TGTGCCAGCAGCCAAGATCTGATGGGGGGCCAACTGTATAGCACAGATACGCAGTATTTT.

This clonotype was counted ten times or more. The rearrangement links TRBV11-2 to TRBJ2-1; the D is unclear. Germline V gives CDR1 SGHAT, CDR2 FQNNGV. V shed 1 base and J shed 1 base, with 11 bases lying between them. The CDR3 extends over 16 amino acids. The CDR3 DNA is TGTGCCAGCAGCTTAGTTGTAGGATTTTCCTACAATGAGCAGTTCTTC. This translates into CASSLVVGFSYNEQFF.

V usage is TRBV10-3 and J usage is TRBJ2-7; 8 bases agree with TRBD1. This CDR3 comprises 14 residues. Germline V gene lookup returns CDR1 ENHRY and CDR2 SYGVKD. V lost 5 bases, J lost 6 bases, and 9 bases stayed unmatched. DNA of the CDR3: TGTGCCATCAGTCCTTTTGCGACAGGGGTCGAGCAGTACTTC. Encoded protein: CAISPFATGVEQYF.

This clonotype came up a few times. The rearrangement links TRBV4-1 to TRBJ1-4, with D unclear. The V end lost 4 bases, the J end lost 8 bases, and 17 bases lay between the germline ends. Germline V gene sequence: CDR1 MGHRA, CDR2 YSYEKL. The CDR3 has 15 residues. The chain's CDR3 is CASSPTGGTSEKLFF. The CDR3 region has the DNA TGCGCCAGCAGCCCCACGGGCGGTACTAGCGAAAAACTGTTTTTT.

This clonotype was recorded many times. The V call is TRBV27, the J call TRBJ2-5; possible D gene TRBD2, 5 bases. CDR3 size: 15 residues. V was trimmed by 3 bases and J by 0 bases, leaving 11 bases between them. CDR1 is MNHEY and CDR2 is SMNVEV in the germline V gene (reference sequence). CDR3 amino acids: CASSLSSWDQETQYF. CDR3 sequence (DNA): TGTGCCAGCAGTTTGTCTAGCTGGGACCAAGAGACCCAGTACTTC.